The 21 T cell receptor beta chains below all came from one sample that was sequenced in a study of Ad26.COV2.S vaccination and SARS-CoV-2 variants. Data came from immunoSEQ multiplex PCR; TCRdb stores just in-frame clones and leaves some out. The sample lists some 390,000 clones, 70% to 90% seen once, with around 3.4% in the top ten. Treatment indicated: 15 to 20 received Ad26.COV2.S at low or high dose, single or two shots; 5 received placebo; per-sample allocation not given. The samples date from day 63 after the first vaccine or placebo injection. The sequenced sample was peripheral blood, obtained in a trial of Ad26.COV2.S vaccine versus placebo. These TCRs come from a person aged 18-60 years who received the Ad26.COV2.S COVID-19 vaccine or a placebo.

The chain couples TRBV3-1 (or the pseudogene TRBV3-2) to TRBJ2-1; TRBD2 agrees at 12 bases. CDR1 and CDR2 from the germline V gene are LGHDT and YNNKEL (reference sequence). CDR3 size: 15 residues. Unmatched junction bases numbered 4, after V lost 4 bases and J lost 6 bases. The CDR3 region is CASSRTSGGSNEQFF. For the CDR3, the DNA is TGTGCCAGCAGCCGCACTAGCGGGGGGTCCAATGAGCAGTTCTTC.

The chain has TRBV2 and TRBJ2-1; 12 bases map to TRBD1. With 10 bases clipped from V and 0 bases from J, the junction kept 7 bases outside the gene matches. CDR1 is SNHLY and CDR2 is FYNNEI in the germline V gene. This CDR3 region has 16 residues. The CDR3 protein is CATGTGGLHSYNEQFF. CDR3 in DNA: TGTGCCACGGGGACAGGGGGCCTCCACTCCTACAATGAGCAGTTCTTC.

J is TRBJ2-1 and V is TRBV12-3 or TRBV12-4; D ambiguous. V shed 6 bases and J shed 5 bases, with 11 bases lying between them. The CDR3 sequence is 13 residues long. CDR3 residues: CASRSPLNNEQFF. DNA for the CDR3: TGTGCCAGCAGATCCCCCCTTAACAATGAGCAGTTCTTC.

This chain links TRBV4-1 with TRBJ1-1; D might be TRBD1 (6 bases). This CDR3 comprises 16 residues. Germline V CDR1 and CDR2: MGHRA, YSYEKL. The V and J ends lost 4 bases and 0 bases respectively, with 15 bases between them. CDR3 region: CASSLLTGIMNTEAFF. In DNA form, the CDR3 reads TGCGCCAGCAGCCTACTTACAGGGATCATGAACACTGAAGCTTTCTTT.

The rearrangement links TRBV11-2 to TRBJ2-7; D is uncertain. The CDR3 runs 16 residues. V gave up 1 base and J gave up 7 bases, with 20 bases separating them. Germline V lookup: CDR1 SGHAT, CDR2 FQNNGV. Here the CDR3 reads CASSLALLPPYDEQYF. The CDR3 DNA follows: TGTGCCAGCAGCTTAGCCCTGCTGCCTCCGTACGATGAGCAGTACTTC.

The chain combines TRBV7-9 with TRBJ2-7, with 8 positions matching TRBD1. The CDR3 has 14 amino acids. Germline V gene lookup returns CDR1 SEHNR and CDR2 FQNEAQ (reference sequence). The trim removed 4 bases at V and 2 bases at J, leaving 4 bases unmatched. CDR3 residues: CASSSQGQAYEQYF. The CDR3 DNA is TGTGCCAGCAGCTCTCAGGGACAGGCCTACGAGCAGTACTTC.

This chain's CDR3 is CASSGGPQGASSPLHF. The CDR3 nucleotides read TGTGCCAGCAGTGGTGGGCCTCAGGGAGCCAGTTCACCCCTCCACTTT. The chain recombines TRBV6-1 with TRBJ1-6; D might be TRBD1 (5 bases). The V end lost 4 bases, the J end lost 9 bases, and 19 bases lay between the germline ends. Germline-derived CDR1 and CDR2 are MNHNS and SASEGT. The CDR3 loop spans 16 amino acids.

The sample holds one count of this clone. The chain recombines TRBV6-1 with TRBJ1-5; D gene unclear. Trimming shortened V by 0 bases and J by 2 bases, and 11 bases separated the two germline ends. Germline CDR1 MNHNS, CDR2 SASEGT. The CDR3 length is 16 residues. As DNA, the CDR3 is TGTGCCAGCAGTGAAGCGCTGAGGGCACGCAATCAGCCCCAGCATTTT. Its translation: CASSEALRARNQPQHF.

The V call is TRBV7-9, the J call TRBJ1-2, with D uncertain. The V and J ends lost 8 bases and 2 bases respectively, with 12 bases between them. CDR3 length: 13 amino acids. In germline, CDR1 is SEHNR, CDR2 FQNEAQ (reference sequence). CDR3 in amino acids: CASSPNLNYGYTF. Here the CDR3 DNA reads TGTGCCAGCTCCCCGAACCTAAACTATGGCTACACCTTC.

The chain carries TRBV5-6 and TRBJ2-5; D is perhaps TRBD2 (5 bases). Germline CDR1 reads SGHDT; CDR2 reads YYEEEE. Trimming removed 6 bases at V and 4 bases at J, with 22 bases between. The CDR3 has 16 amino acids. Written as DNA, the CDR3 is TGTGCCAGCACCTCAGTAAAGCGAGGGTGGGGAGAGACCCAGTACTTC. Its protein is CASTSVKRGWGETQYF. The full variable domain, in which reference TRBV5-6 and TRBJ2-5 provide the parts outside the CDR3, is DAGVTQSPTHLIKTRGQQVTLRCSPKSGHDTVSWYQQALGQGPQFIFQYYEEEERQRGNFPDRFSGHQFPNYSSELNVNALLLGDSALYLCASTSVKRGWGETQYFGPGTRLLVL.

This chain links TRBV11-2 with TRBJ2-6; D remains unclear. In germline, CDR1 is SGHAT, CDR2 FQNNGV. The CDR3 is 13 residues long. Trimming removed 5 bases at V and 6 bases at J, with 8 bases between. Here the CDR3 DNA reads TGTGCCAGCAGCGCTTTCTTGGCCAACGTCCTGACTTTC. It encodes CASSAFLANVLTF.

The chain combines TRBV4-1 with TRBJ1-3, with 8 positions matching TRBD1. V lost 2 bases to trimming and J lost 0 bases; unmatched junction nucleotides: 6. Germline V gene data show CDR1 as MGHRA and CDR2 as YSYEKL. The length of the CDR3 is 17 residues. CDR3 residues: CASSQRGDRISGNTIYF. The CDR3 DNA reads TGCGCCAGCAGCCAAAGAGGGGACAGGATCTCTGGAAACACCATATATTTT.

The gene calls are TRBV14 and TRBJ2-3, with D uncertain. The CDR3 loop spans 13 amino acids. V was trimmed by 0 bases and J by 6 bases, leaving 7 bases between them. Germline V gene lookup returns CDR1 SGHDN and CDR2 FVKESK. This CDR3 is CASSQDRLDTQYF. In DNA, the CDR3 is TGTGCCAGCAGCCAAGATCGGCTGGATACGCAGTATTTT.

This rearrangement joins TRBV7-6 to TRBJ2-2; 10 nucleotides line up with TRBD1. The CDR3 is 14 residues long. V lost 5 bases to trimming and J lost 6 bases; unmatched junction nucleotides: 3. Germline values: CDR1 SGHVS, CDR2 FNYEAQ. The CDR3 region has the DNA TGTGCCAGCAGCCGGGGACAGGGGTCCGGGGAGCTGTTTTTT. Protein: CASSRGQGSGELFF.

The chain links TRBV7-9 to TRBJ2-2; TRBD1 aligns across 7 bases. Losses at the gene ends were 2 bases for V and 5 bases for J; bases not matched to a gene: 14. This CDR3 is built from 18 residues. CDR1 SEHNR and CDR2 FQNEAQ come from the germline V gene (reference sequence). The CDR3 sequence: CASSLPPVRGRLTGELFF. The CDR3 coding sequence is TGTGCCAGCAGCTTACCCCCAGTTAGGGGGCGTCTGACCGGGGAGCTGTTTTTT.

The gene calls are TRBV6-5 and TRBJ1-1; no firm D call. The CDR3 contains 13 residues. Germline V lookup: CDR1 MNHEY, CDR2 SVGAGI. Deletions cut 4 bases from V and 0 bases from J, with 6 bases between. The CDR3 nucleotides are TGTGCCAGCAGTTGGACGGTGAACACTGAAGCTTTCTTT. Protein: CASSWTVNTEAFF.

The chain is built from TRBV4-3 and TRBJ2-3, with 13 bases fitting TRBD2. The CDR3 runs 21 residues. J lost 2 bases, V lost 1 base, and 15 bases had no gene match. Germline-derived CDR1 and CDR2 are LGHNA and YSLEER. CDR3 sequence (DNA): TGCGCCAGCAGCCAAGCTCACATAACGCTGGGACTAGCGGGGTCCACAGATACGCAGTATTTT. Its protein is CASSQAHITLGLAGSTDTQYF.

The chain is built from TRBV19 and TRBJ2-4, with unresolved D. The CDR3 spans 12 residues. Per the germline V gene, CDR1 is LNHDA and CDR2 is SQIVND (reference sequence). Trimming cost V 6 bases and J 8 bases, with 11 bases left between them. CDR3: CASSPTKDIQYF. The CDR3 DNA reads TGTGCCAGTAGCCCAACAAAGGACATTCAGTACTTC.

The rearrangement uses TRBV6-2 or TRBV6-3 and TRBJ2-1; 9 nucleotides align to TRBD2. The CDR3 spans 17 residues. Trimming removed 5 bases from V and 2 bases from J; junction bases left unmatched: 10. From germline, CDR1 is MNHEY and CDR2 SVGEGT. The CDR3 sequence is CASSNRRGGETYNEQFF. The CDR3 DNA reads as TGTGCCAGCAGTAACCGCCGCGGGGGGGAGACCTACAATGAGCAGTTCTTC.

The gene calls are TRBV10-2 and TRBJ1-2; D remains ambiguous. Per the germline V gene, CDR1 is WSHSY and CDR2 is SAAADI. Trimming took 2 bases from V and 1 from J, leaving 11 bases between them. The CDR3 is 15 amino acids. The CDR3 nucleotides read TGCGCCAGCAGTGAGGTAGCACAGATTAACTATGGCTACACCTTC. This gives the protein CASSEVAQINYGYTF.

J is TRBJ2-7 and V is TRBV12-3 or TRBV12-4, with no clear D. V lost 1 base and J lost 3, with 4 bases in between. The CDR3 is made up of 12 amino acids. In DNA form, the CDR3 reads TGTGCCAGCAGTTTAGGGGACTACGAGCAGTACTTC. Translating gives CASSLGDYEQYF.